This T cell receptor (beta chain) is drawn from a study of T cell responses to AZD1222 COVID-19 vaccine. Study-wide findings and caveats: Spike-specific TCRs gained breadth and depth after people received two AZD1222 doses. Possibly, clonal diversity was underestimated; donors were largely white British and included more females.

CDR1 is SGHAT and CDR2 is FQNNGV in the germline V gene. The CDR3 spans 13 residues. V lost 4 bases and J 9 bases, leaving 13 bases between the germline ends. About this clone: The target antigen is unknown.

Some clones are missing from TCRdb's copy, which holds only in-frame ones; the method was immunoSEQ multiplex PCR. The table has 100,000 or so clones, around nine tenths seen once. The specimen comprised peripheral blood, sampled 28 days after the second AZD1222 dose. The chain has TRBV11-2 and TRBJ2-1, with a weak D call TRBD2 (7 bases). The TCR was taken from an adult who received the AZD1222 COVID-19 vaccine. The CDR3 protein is CASSSLGGPEQFF. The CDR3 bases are TGTGCCAGCAGCTCTCTGGGGGGGCCTGAGCAGTTCTTC.